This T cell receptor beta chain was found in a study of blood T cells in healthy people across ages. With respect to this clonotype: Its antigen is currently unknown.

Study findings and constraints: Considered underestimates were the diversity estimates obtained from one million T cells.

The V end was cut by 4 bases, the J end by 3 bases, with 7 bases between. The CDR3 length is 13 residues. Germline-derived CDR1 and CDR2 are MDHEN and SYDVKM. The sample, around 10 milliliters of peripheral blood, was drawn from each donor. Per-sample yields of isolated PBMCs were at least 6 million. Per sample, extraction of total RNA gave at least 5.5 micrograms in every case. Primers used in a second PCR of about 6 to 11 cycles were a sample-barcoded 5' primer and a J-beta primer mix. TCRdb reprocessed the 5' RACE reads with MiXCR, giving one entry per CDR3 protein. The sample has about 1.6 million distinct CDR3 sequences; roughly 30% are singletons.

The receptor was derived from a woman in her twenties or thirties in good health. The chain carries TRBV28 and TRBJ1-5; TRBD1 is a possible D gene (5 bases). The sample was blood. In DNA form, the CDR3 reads TGTGCCAGCAGTTGGGGACCCAATCAGCCCCAGCATTTT. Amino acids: CASSWGPNQPQHF. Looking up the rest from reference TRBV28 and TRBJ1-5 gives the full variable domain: DVKVTQSSRYLVKRTGEKVFLECVQDMDHENMFWYRQDPGLGLRLIYFSYDVKMKEKGDIPEGYSVSREKKERFSLILESASTNQTSMYLCASSWGPNQPQHFGDGTRLSIL.